The clone carrying this T cell receptor (beta chain) was found a few times. Its antigen is unknown. The protocol was immunoSEQ multiplex PCR, while the TCRdb copy is restricted to in-frame clones and leaves out a portion. The sample shows about 50,000 clones, about four fifths of them seen only once. Antigen-specific CD4+ T cells were first expanded with viral peptide pools by the ViraFEST assay and only then sequenced. Once cultured for roughly nine days, the cells underwent separation to obtain CD4+ T cells. All participants had two doses of either the BNT162b2 or mRNA-1273 vaccine. Having tested negative for nucleocapsid antibodies, the vaccine recipients showed no prior SARS-CoV-2 infection. The sample belongs to a study of vaccination effects on CD4 cells after COVID-19. The germline V gene has CDR1 WNHNN and CDR2 SYGVQD (reference sequence). The V end was cut by 4 bases, the J end by 1 base, with 14 bases between. The CDR3 consists of 16 residues.

Study outcomes and limitations: Cross-reactivity toward common cold coronaviruses was confined to only 1 of 255 vaccine-induced clones in healthy vaccinees. Both infection-induced and vaccine-induced clones contracted markedly at late post-vaccination timepoints.

The starting material was CD4+ T cells from PBMCs cultured with HCoV-OC43 spike peptides, obtained after COVID-19 vaccination. The subset here: HCoV-OC43 spike overlapping peptide pool stimulation. The sequence was collected from a human donor who received a COVID-19 vaccine. This chain uses TRBV10-1 with TRBJ2-1; a weak D match, TRBD2 (5 bases). The CDR3 loop reads CASSGPRGRSYNEQFF. The DNA of the CDR3 is TGCGCCAGCAGTGGGCCCCGGGGAAGGTCCTACAATGAGCAGTTCTTC.